The rows below give T cell receptor beta chains drawn from one sample of a study of blood T cell repertoires in COVID-19. The repertoire was sequenced with immunoSEQ multiplex PCR; TCRdb's copy has only in-frame clones and lacks some. In the table there are some 150,000 clones, 70% to 90% of which are singletons. The sequenced material came from peripheral blood. All receptors derive from a woman aged 40 to 50 with active or convalescent COVID-19. Both conserved end residues are part of each CDR3. Fields, in order: clone size, V gene, D gene, J gene, CDR3 DNA, CDR3 protein. The D gene is left open where the match is weak. Only some rows state a clone size, as once, few, many or a class for expanded clones.

size: .; V: TRBV6-5; D: .; J: TRBJ1-2; DNA: TGTGCCAGCAGTAACCGACAGTCAAGCTATGGCTACACCTTC; CDR3: CASSNRQSSYGYTF
size: .; V: TRBV3-1/TRBV3-2; D: .; J: TRBJ2-2; DNA: TGTGCCAGCAGCCCACGGACTATAACCGGGGAGCTGTTTTTT; CDR3: CASSPRTITGELFF
size: few; V: TRBV10-3; D: .; J: TRBJ2-1; DNA: TGTGCCATCAGTGGTTGGGACTCCAAGAATGAGCAGTTCTTC; CDR3: CAISGWDSKNEQFF
size: .; V: TRBV30; D: TRBD1; J: TRBJ2-1; DNA: TGTGCCTCGACAGGGTGGGCAAATGGGGAGCAGTTCTTC; CDR3: CASTGWANGEQFF
size: .; V: TRBV6-6; D: .; J: TRBJ1-6; DNA: TGTGCCAGCACGAAGGGAGGGCGAAATAATTCACCCCTCCACTTT; CDR3: CASTKGGRNNSPLHF
size: few; V: TRBV3-1/TRBV3-2; D: .; J: TRBJ1-2; DNA: TGTGCCAGCAGCCAAAGCGACAGGCGCCCCTATGGCTACACCTTC; CDR3: CASSQSDRRPYGYTF
size: .; V: TRBV6-5; D: .; J: TRBJ1-3; DNA: TGTGCCAGCAGTAGGGACTTCTCTGGAAACACCATATATTTT; CDR3: CASSRDFSGNTIYF
size: .; V: TRBV5-1; D: TRBD1; J: TRBJ1-2; DNA: TGCGCCAGCAGCCCGAAACGTGACAGGGGGCCAAACTATGGCTACACCTTC; CDR3: CASSPKRDRGPNYGYTF
size: .; V: TRBV19; D: .; J: TRBJ1-1; DNA: TGTGCCAGTAGTATAACACGGGGGTGGGTTGAAGCTTTCTTT; CDR3: CASSITRGWVEAFF
size: .; V: TRBV5-1; D: .; J: TRBJ2-5; DNA: TGCGCCAGCAGCCCGGGACTGGTTCAAGAGACCCAGTACTTC; CDR3: CASSPGLVQETQYF
size: .; V: TRBV19; D: .; J: TRBJ1-3; DNA: TGTGCCACCACCGCCGTATACTCTTCTGGAAACACCATATATTTT; CDR3: CATTAVYSSGNTIYF
size: .; V: TRBV19; D: .; J: TRBJ2-7; DNA: TGTGCCAGTAGTATGCTCCAGGGGGGCATTGGCGAGCAGTACTTC; CDR3: CASSMLQGGIGEQYF
size: .; V: TRBV27; D: TRBD1; J: TRBJ2-2; DNA: TGTGCCAGCAGTCTCCCCGGGACAGGGCTCACCGGGGAGCTGTTTTTT; CDR3: CASSLPGTGLTGELFF
size: .; V: TRBV5-1; D: TRBD2; J: TRBJ2-1; DNA: TGCGCCAGCAGCCCGGGACTAGCGGGGGGTAATGAGCAGTTCTTC; CDR3: CASSPGLAGGNEQFF
size: .; V: TRBV28; D: TRBD2; J: TRBJ2-3; DNA: TGTGCCAGCAGTTTTTTCGGGGGGGGCCGGGATACGCAGTATTTT; CDR3: CASSFFGGGRDTQYF
size: .; V: TRBV9; D: .; J: TRBJ2-5; DNA: TGTGCCAGCAGCGTCGAGGACTGGGTGTCCGAGACCCAGTACTTC; CDR3: CASSVEDWVSETQYF
size: .; V: TRBV6-4; D: .; J: TRBJ1-6; DNA: TGTGCCAGCAGTGACTCTACAGATAATTCACCCCTCCACTTT; CDR3: CASSDSTDNSPLHF
size: few; V: TRBV2; D: .; J: TRBJ2-7; DNA: TGTGCCAGCAGCGTACAGGGCTACGAGCAGTACTTC; CDR3: CASSVQGYEQYF
size: .; V: TRBV6-2/TRBV6-3; D: TRBD1; J: TRBJ1-2; DNA: TGTGCCAGCAGTTCGGGACAGCGTTATGGCTACACCTTC; CDR3: CASSSGQRYGYTF
size: .; V: TRBV28; D: .; J: TRBJ2-5; DNA: TGTGCCAGCAAGCTCCTGGTTGGGGGGGCTGGGGTGGAGACCCAGTACTTC; CDR3: CASKLLVGGAGVETQYF
size: .; V: TRBV19; D: TRBD1; J: TRBJ2-3; DNA: TGTGCCACCCTCAGACAGGGTGCAGATACGCAGTATTTT; CDR3: CATLRQGADTQYF
size: .; V: TRBV6-6; D: TRBD1; J: TRBJ1-2; DNA: TGTGCCAGCAGTTACGAGGGGGCCTATGGCTACACCTTC; CDR3: CASSYEGAYGYTF
size: many; V: TRBV5-1; D: .; J: TRBJ1-1; DNA: TGCGCCAGCAGCTTGGAAGGAGCCACTGAAGCTTTCTTT; CDR3: CASSLEGATEAFF
size: .; V: TRBV5-6; D: TRBD1; J: TRBJ1-2; DNA: TGTGCCAGCAGCGCGCGGACAGGCCACTATGGCTACACCTTC; CDR3: CASSARTGHYGYTF
size: few; V: TRBV11-2; D: TRBD1; J: TRBJ1-5; DNA: TGTGCCAGCAGCTTTTCTTACACAGGGGGAGGTCAGCCCCAGCATTTT; CDR3: CASSFSYTGGGQPQHF
size: once; V: TRBV3-1/TRBV3-2; D: .; J: TRBJ2-7; DNA: TGTGCCAGCAGCTCCCTGGGAGACGAGCAGTACTTC; CDR3: CASSSLGDEQYF
size: .; V: TRBV27; D: .; J: TRBJ1-2; DNA: TGTGCCAGCAGTCCCCATCCAGGACAGCCTGACTATGGCTACACCTTC; CDR3: CASSPHPGQPDYGYTF
size: .; V: TRBV10-2; D: TRBD1; J: TRBJ1-4; DNA: TGCGCCAGCAGACGGGACAGGGGACCGGAAAAACTGTTTTTT; CDR3: CASRRDRGPEKLFF
size: once; V: TRBV6-2/TRBV6-3; D: TRBD1; J: TRBJ2-7; DNA: TGTGCCAGCAGTGGGACAGTCCCACCTTACGAGCAGTACTTC; CDR3: CASSGTVPPYEQYF
size: .; V: TRBV3-1/TRBV3-2; D: TRBD2; J: TRBJ2-1; DNA: TGTGCCAGCAGCCAAGGACTAGCGGGGGCGTCGGAGCAGTTCTTC; CDR3: CASSQGLAGASEQFF
size: .; V: TRBV25-1; D: .; J: TRBJ1-1; DNA: TGTGCCAGCAGACATCAGGGGCGGACGAACACTGAAGCTTTCTTT; CDR3: CASRHQGRTNTEAFF
size: .; V: TRBV5-1; D: .; J: TRBJ1-5; DNA: TGCGCCAGCAGCCCGGGGGGCAATCAGCCCCAGCATTTT; CDR3: CASSPGGNQPQHF
size: .; V: TRBV29-1; D: .; J: TRBJ1-2; DNA: TGCAGCGTTGACCAGGGGATCGGCTACACCTTC; CDR3: CSVDQGIGYTF
size: .; V: TRBV28; D: TRBD2; J: TRBJ2-3; DNA: TGTGCCAGCGGAATAGCGGGGGGGCTTCAGGATACGCAGTATTTT; CDR3: CASGIAGGLQDTQYF
size: .; V: TRBV6-5; D: TRBD2; J: TRBJ2-3; DNA: TGTGCCAGCATCATGAGCAGGCTAGCGGGGGGAGCGCAGTATTTT; CDR3: CASIMSRLAGGAQYF
size: .; V: TRBV5-1; D: .; J: TRBJ1-1; DNA: TGCGCCAGCAGCTCCACGGGGGGTGAAACTGAAGCTTTCTTT; CDR3: CASSSTGGETEAFF
size: few; V: TRBV19; D: .; J: TRBJ2-7; DNA: TGTGCCAGTAGTATAGCTGAGGGTGAAGAGCAGTACTTC; CDR3: CASSIAEGEEQYF
size: .; V: TRBV19; D: TRBD1; J: TRBJ1-5; DNA: TGTGCCAGTAGTCCCCGGGACAGTAATCAGCCCCAGCATTTT; CDR3: CASSPRDSNQPQHF
size: .; V: TRBV3-1/TRBV3-2; D: .; J: TRBJ1-2; DNA: TGTGCCAGCAGCCAAGAAAGGCTCGGGGTGTCCTACACCTTC; CDR3: CASSQERLGVSYTF
size: .; V: TRBV6-5; D: TRBD1; J: TRBJ1-5; DNA: TGTGCCAGCAGGCCGGACAGGGGCACTCAGCCCCAGCATTTT; CDR3: CASRPDRGTQPQHF
size: .; V: TRBV28; D: .; J: TRBJ1-5; DNA: TGTGCCAGCAGTTTACGGTCAGGCAGCAATCAGCCCCAGCATTTT; CDR3: CASSLRSGSNQPQHF
size: .; V: TRBV7-2; D: TRBD2; J: TRBJ2-7; DNA: TGTGCCAGCACTCTAGCGGACTCAAGGCCCTACGAGCAGTACTTC; CDR3: CASTLADSRPYEQYF
size: .; V: TRBV6-1; D: TRBD1; J: TRBJ2-7; DNA: TGTGCCAGCAGTGAATGGGGACAGATTAGCTCCTACGAGCAGTACTTC; CDR3: CASSEWGQISSYEQYF
size: .; V: TRBV5-1; D: TRBD1; J: TRBJ1-2; DNA: TGCGCCAGCAGCTGGACAGGCGGCTATGGCTACACCTTC; CDR3: CASSWTGGYGYTF
size: .; V: TRBV19; D: .; J: TRBJ1-1; DNA: TGTGCCAGTAGATCAGGGTCAGGGTCCGAGGCGGCTTTCTTT; CDR3: CASRSGSGSEAAFF
size: .; V: TRBV15; D: TRBD1; J: TRBJ1-3; DNA: TGTGCCACCAGCAGAAGACAGGGGGCTGGAAACACCATATATTTT; CDR3: CATSRRQGAGNTIYF
size: once; V: TRBV4-3; D: .; J: TRBJ2-3; DNA: TGCGCCAGCAGCCTCGGGGTCCCAACAGATACGCAGTATTTT; CDR3: CASSLGVPTDTQYF
size: .; V: TRBV2; D: TRBD1; J: TRBJ1-5; DNA: TGTGCCAGCAGCCCCGACGGATACCAGGGGGCCCTTTATGATCAGCCCCAGCATTTT; CDR3: CASSPDGYQGALYDQPQHF
size: few; V: TRBV18; D: TRBD2; J: TRBJ2-2; DNA: TGTGCCAGCTCATCGGGACTAGCGGGATCCACCGGGGAGCTGTTTTTT; CDR3: CASSSGLAGSTGELFF
size: few; V: TRBV19; D: .; J: TRBJ1-4; DNA: TGTGCCAGTAGTAGCCTCGGGGGGACTAATGAAAAACTGTTTTTT; CDR3: CASSSLGGTNEKLFF
size: .; V: TRBV7-2; D: .; J: TRBJ2-7; DNA: TGTGCCAGCAGCTTAGAGGCGCAACCGGGGGTTTACGAGCAGTACTTC; CDR3: CASSLEAQPGVYEQYF
size: .; V: TRBV7-2; D: .; J: TRBJ1-1; DNA: TGTGCCAGCAGCTTAGGGGGGGGAGGGACTGAAGCTTTCTTT; CDR3: CASSLGGGGTEAFF